The 13 T cell receptor beta chains below come from one sample, sequenced in a study of cytotoxic CD8 clonotypes in ibrutinib-treated CLL. Here immunoSEQ multiplex PCR was the method, and the copy in TCRdb shows in-frame clones only, minus some. Here the sample spans fewer than 400,000 clones, 67% being singletons. The sequences come from PBMCs, collected after 36 months of ibrutinib treatment. The receptor set was obtained from a human donor with chronic lymphocytic leukemia.

The rearrangement joins TRBV5-1 to TRBJ2-2, with D perhaps being TRBD1 or TRBD2 (5 bases each). CDR1 SGHRS and CDR2 YFSETQ come from the germline V gene. Trimming left V 5 bases short and J 4 bases short, with 15 bases between. CDR3 length: 15 residues. The CDR3 loop is CASSWDPLSTGELFF. The CDR3 DNA follows: TGCGCCAGCAGTTGGGACCCCCTCTCCACCGGGGAGCTGTTTTTT. The full variable domain, its missing parts supplied by reference TRBV5-1 and TRBJ2-2, is KAGVTQTPRYLIKTRGQQVTLSCSPISGHRSVSWYQQTPGQGLQFLFEYFSETQRNKGNFPGRFSGRQFSNSRSEMNVSTLELGDSALYLCASSWDPLSTGELFFGEGSRLTVL.

V is TRBV5-1 and J is TRBJ2-7; TRBD2 agrees at 8 bases. Germline V CDR1 and CDR2: SGHRS, YFSETQ. J lost 4 bases, V lost 4 bases, and 13 bases had no gene match. The CDR3 sequence is 16 residues long. The CDR3 DNA is TGCGCCAGCAGCCCCCGTTCACTAGCGGCAACATACGAGCAGTACTTC. It codes for CASSPRSLAATYEQYF.

V and J are TRBV7-8 and TRBJ1-2, with a tentative D call TRBD1 (5 bases). The CDR3 is 14 amino acids. Trimming shortened V by 5 bases and J by 9 bases, and 19 bases separated the two germline ends. Germline V gene sequence: CDR1 SGHVS, CDR2 FQNEAQ. The CDR3 spells CASSRAGPSWSYTF. CDR3 in DNA: TGTGCCAGCAGCCGCGCGGGACCCTCCTGGAGCTACACCTTC.

This sequence joins TRBV6-5 and TRBJ2-7, with D perhaps TRBD2 (7 bases). Per the germline V gene, CDR1 is MNHEY and CDR2 is SVGAGI. The germline V and J ends were trimmed by 6 bases and 6 bases, with 21 bases remaining between them. CDR3 size: 15 residues. CDR3: CASRTTGRGFSEQYF. Here the CDR3 DNA reads TGTGCCAGCAGAACAACAGGGAGGGGATTTTCCGAGCAGTACTTC.

This clone was detected once. The chain links TRBV9 to TRBJ2-1; 7 bases agree with TRBD1. This CDR3 region has 20 residues. The V gene end was trimmed by 4 bases and the J gene end by 10 bases; junction bases not matched to a gene: 29. The germline V gene has CDR1 SGDLS and CDR2 YYNGEE. CDR3 sequence reads: CASSSPPWGSGQALLREQFF. The CDR3 DNA is TGTGCCAGCAGCTCCCCCCCGTGGGGTAGTGGACAGGCCCTACTCCGCGAGCAGTTCTTC.

This clone was seen a handful of times. This chain uses TRBV7-3 with TRBJ2-1; D might be TRBD1 (5 bases). V lost 5 bases and J lost 6, with 14 bases in between. This CDR3 spans 14 amino acids. Germline CDR1 reads SGHTA; CDR2 reads FQGTGA. The CDR3 loop is CASSPLGQGNEQFF. The DNA of the CDR3 is TGTGCCAGCAGCCCTCTAGGGCAGGGCAATGAGCAGTTCTTC.

This chain links TRBV11-2 with TRBJ2-3, with TRBD2 identical over 11 bases. The CDR3 totals 16 residues. Germline V gene data show CDR1 as SGHAT and CDR2 as FQNNGV. V dropped 1 base and J dropped 0; count of bases not matched to a gene: 0. Written as DNA, the CDR3 is TGTGCCAGCAGCTTAGGGACTAGCGGGAGCACAGATACGCAGTATTTT. It encodes CASSLGTSGSTDTQYF.

This rearrangement joins TRBV9 to TRBJ1-2; tentative D call: TRBD1 (6 bases). With 4 bases removed from V and 3 bases from J, the gap between germline ends came to 16 bases. This CDR3 spans 15 amino acids. Looked up from germline, CDR1 is SGDLS and CDR2 is YYNGEE. In nucleotides, the CDR3 is TGTGCCAGCAGCTCCGGGACAATGAGATACTATGGCTACACCTTC. It codes for CASSSGTMRYYGYTF.

The sample holds one count of this clone. The DNA of the CDR3 is TGTGCCAGCAGCTACGGGAGGAGGGGGTTGTTTGTCCAAGAGACCCAGTACTTC. Amino acids: CASSYGRRGLFVQETQYF. This chain uses TRBV5-6 with TRBJ2-5; possible D gene TRBD2, 7 bases. The germline V and J ends were trimmed by 3 bases and 1 base, with 22 bases remaining between them. The CDR3 runs to 18 residues. Looked up from germline, CDR1 is SGHDT and CDR2 is YYEEEE.

This clone occurred a few times. This chain connects TRBV7-3 to TRBJ1-2; weak D call: TRBD1 (5 bases). This CDR3 has 13 residues. Trimming cost V 4 bases and J 7 bases, with 13 bases left between them. The V gene's germline CDR1 is SGHTA and CDR2 FQGTGA. The CDR3 sequence is CASSSGTGSGYTF. The CDR3 coding sequence is TGTGCCAGCAGCTCCGGGACTGGTTCTGGCTACACCTTC.

The V call is TRBV11-2, the J call TRBJ2-3; D gene unclear. The V end was cut by 0 bases, the J end by 2 bases, with 6 bases between. From germline, CDR1 is SGHAT and CDR2 FQNNGV. This CDR3 comprises 14 residues. Written as DNA, the CDR3 is TGTGCCAGCAGCTTAGAAACCCCCACAGATACGCAGTATTTT. It specifies CASSLETPTDTQYF.

The rearrangement uses TRBV5-5 and TRBJ2-5, with TRBD1 matching over 10 bases. With 2 bases clipped from V and 5 bases from J, the junction kept 3 bases outside the gene matches. The CDR3 length is 14 residues. Germline loops: CDR1 SGHKS, CDR2 YYEKEE (reference sequence). The chain's CDR3 is CASSFDRGHETQYF. Written as DNA, the CDR3 is TGTGCCAGCAGCTTTGACAGGGGGCATGAGACCCAGTACTTC.

This clone came up a few times. The chain is built from TRBV15 and TRBJ1-5; TRBD1 might be the D (5 bases). Trimming took 3 bases from V and 2 from J, leaving 14 bases between them. CDR1 and CDR2 from the germline V gene are LNHNV and YYDKDF (reference sequence). The CDR3 length is 16 residues. The DNA for the CDR3 is TGTGCCACCAGCAGGGGCAGAGGGGCTGGCAATCAGCCCCAGCATTTT. It yields the protein CATSRGRGAGNQPQHF.